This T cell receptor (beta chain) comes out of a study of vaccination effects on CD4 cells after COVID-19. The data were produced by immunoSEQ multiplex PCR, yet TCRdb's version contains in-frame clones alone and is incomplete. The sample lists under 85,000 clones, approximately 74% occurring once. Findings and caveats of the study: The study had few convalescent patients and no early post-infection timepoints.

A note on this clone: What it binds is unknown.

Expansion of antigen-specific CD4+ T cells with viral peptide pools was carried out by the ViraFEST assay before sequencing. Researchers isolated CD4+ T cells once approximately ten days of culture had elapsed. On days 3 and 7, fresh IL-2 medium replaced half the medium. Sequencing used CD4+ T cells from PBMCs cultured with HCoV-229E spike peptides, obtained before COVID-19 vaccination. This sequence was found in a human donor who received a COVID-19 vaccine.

The CDR3 DNA sequence: TGTGCCAGCAGCCAAGGGGGACAGGGGGCCCAGCAAGAGACCCAGTACTTC. Encoded protein: CASSQGGQGAQQETQYF. V usage is TRBV3-1 (or the pseudogene TRBV3-2) and J usage is TRBJ2-5; 12 bases agree with TRBD1. The CDR3 is 17 residues long. The trim removed 1 base at V and 2 bases at J, leaving 5 bases unmatched. Germline V gene data show CDR1 as LGHDT and CDR2 as YNNKEL (reference sequence).